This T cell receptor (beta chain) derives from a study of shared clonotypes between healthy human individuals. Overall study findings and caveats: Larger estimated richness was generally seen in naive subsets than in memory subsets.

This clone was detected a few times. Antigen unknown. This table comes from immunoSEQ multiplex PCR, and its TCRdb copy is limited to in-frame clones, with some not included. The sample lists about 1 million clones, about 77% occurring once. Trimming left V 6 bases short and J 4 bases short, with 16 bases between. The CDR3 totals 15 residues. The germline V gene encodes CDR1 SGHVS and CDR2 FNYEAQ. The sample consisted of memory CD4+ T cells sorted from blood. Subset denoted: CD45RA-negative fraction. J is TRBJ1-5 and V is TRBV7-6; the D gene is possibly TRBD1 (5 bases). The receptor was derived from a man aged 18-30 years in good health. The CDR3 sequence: CASSNDGAGNQPQHF. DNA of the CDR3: TGTGCCAGCAGTAACGATGGGGCAGGTAATCAGCCCCAGCATTTT.